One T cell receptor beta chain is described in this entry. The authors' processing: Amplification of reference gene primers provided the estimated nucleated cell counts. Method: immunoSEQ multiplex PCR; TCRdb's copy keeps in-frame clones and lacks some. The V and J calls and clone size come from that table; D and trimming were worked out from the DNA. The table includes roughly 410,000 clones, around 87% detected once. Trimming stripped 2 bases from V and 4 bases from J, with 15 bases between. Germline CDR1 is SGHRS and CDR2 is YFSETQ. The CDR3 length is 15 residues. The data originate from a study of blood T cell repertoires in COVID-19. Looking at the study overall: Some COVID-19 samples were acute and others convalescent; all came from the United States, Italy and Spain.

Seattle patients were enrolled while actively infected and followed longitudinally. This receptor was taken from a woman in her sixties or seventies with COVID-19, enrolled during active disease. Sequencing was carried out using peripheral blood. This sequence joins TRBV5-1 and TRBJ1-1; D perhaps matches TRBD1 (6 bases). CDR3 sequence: CASSFNRAQGTEAFF. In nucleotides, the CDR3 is TGCGCCAGCAGCTTTAACAGGGCCCAGGGCACTGAAGCTTTCTTT. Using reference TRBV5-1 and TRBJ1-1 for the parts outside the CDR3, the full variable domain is KAGVTQTPRYLIKTRGQQVTLSCSPISGHRSVSWYQQTPGQGLQFLFEYFSETQRNKGNFPGRFSGRQFSNSRSEMNVSTLELGDSALYLCASSFNRAQGTEAFFGQGTRLTVV.